What follows are 27 T cell receptor beta chains derived from one specimen sequenced in a study of T cell responses to AZD1222 COVID-19 vaccine. Repertoires were generated with immunoSEQ multiplex PCR, while TCRdb's copy carries only in-frame clones and drops some. The repertoire consists of 65,000 to 85,000 clones, with around nine tenths occurring once and the leading ten covering roughly a tenth. The sample in question was peripheral blood, obtained on day 0 of AZD1222 vaccination. The receptors were gathered from an adult in good health.

This sequence joins TRBV27 and TRBJ1-2; D is undetermined. In germline, CDR1 is MNHEY, CDR2 SMNVEV (reference sequence). V lost 4 bases and J lost 3, with 15 bases in between. The CDR3 has 15 residues. The CDR3 here is CASSSTDGRDYGYTF. In nucleotides, the CDR3 is TGTGCCAGCAGTTCAACGGACGGGCGGGACTATGGCTACACCTTC.

V is TRBV7-2 and J is TRBJ1-2, with D tentatively TRBD1 (6 bases). Germline V gene data show CDR1 as SGHTA and CDR2 as FQGNSA. This CDR3 contains 15 residues. The V and J ends lost 5 bases and 4 bases respectively, with 17 bases between them. The CDR3 DNA reads as TGTGCCAGCAGCCCGAACGGGGGGGCTGGCTATGGCTACACCTTC. Translating it yields CASSPNGGAGYGYTF.

As to this clone: The DNA is omitted, as the CDR3 cannot be located on it reliably, and the CDR3 follows TCRdb's listing. This chain links TRBV28 with TRBJ1-2. Both ends counted, the CDR3 spans 15 residues. Germline assignment: CDR1 MDHEN and CDR2 SYDVKM. CDR3: CASSLGVGVGAYDTF.

The chain uses TRBV11-2 and TRBJ1-1, with TRBD1 matching 7 bases. CDR3 length: 15 amino acids. J lost 0 bases, V lost 3 bases, and 4 bases had no gene match. Germline-derived CDR1 and CDR2 are SGHAT and FQNNGV. Here the CDR3 DNA reads TGTGCCAGCAGCTTGGGACAGATTATGAACACTGAAGCTTTCTTT. This gives the protein CASSLGQIMNTEAFF.

The chain links TRBV7-8 to TRBJ2-3; D not certain. V dropped 2 bases and J dropped 1 base, with 10 bases sitting between them. This CDR3 has 15 amino acids. In germline, CDR1 is SGHVS, CDR2 FQNEAQ. The CDR3 DNA is TGTGCCAGCAGCTTAAGTGTCATCGGCACAGATACGCAGTATTTT. Amino acids: CASSLSVIGTDTQYF.

This clone was detected only a few times. The CDR3 loop reads CASRGGHEQYV. As DNA, the CDR3 is TGCGCCAGCAGAGGGGGGCACGAGCAGTACGTC. This chain connects TRBV5-1 to TRBJ2-7; D is possibly TRBD1 or TRBD2 (6 bases each). Trimming left V 5 bases short and J 5 bases short, with 8 bases between. Germline CDR1 and CDR2: SGHRS and YFSETQ. This CDR3 has 11 residues.

This clone was counted between two and nine times. The rearrangement uses TRBV3-1 (or the pseudogene TRBV3-2) and TRBJ1-4; no clear D gene. Trimming stripped 0 bases from V and 1 base from J, with 6 bases between. Germline CDR1 LGHDT, CDR2 YNNKEL (reference sequence). The CDR3 covers 15 residues. The DNA for the CDR3 is TGTGCCAGCAGCCAAGAGGCTCGAACTAATGAAAAACTGTTTTTT. It is translated as CASSQEARTNEKLFF.

The genes are TRBV20-1 and TRBJ1-3; D is uncertain. V was trimmed by 6 bases and J by 4 bases, leaving 7 bases between them. Germline V CDR1 and CDR2: DFQATT, SNEGSKA (reference sequence). The CDR3 totals 11 residues. Here the CDR3 DNA reads TGCAGTGCAGGAATAGGAAACACCATATATTTT. This gives the protein CSAGIGNTIYF.

The chain is built from TRBV27 and TRBJ1-2, with D possibly matching TRBD1 (5 bases). The germline V gene encodes CDR1 MNHEY and CDR2 SMNVEV (reference sequence). The CDR3 loop spans 12 amino acids. Trimming shortened V by 5 bases and J by 7 bases, and 11 bases separated the two germline ends. Written as DNA, the CDR3 is TGTGCCAGCAGTCCCGGGGCGACTGGCTACACCTTC. This gives the protein CASSPGATGYTF.

The rearrangement uses TRBV28 and TRBJ1-6; 7 bases agree with TRBD1. CDR3 length: 13 amino acids. CDR1 and CDR2 from the germline V gene are MDHEN and SYDVKM. V lost 6 bases to trimming and J lost 6 bases; unmatched junction nucleotides: 2. In nucleotides, the CDR3 is TGTGCCAGCAGCCGACAGGGTAATTCACCCCTCCACTTT. Its translation: CASSRQGNSPLHF. Drawing the rest from reference TRBV28 and TRBJ1-6, the complete variable domain is DVKVTQSSRYLVKRTGEKVFLECVQDMDHENMFWYRQDPGLGLRLIYFSYDVKMKEKGDIPEGYSVSREKKERFSLILESASTNQTSMYLCASSRQGNSPLHFGNGTRLTVT.

This chain uses TRBV7-2 with TRBJ1-2; 7 positions match TRBD1. Trimming took 5 bases from V and 4 from J; bases not matched to a gene: 10. Germline V CDR1 and CDR2: SGHTA, FQGNSA. CDR3 length equals 15 residues. The CDR3 DNA is TGTGCCAGCAGCACGTCGACAGGGATTGGCTATGGCTACACCTTC. Encoded protein: CASSTSTGIGYGYTF. The complete variable domain, with remaining parts taken from reference TRBV7-2 and TRBJ1-2, reads GAGVSQSPSNKVTEKGKDVELRCDPISGHTALYWYRQSLGQGLEFLIYFQGNSAPDKSGLPSDRFSAERTGGSVSTLTIQRTQQEDSAVYLCASSTSTGIGYGYTFGSGTRLTVV.

The V gene is TRBV29-1, the J gene TRBJ2-7; D might be TRBD2 (5 bases). The V gene lost 7 bases and the J gene lost 7 bases, with 20 bases spanning the gap. This CDR3 is built from 13 residues. The V gene's germline CDR1 is SQVTM and CDR2 ANQGSEA. The CDR3 region has the DNA TGCAGCGCAGAAGGGCAGGCGGGTACGGAGCAGTACTTC. Protein sequence: CSAEGQAGTEQYF.

The chain uses TRBV11-2 and TRBJ1-4, with D perhaps TRBD1 (6 bases). Germline values: CDR1 SGHAT, CDR2 FQNNGV. This CDR3 has 15 amino acids. V was shortened by 4 bases and J by 8 bases, with 17 bases between the two germline ends. As DNA, the CDR3 is TGTGCCAGCAGCTCCACACAGGGTAGATTAGAAAAACTGTTTTTT. Its protein is CASSSTQGRLEKLFF.

This chain connects TRBV11-1 to TRBJ1-2; D ambiguous. CDR1 is SGHAT, CDR2 FQDESV, per germline (reference sequence). This CDR3 has 15 residues. Trimming cost V 3 bases and J 7 bases, with 18 bases left between them. This CDR3 reads CASSLVFGEGRGYTF. The CDR3 bases are TGTGCCAGCAGCTTGGTATTCGGGGAAGGACGTGGCTACACCTTC.

The rearrangement joins TRBV5-6 to TRBJ1-3; D unresolved. The CDR3 runs 12 residues. V lost 5 bases and J 7 bases, leaving 10 bases between the germline ends. Germline V gene sequence: CDR1 SGHDT, CDR2 YYEEEE. The CDR3 DNA sequence: TGTGCCAGCAGTCGTTCGGCGAACACCATATATTTT. Protein product: CASSRSANTIYF.

The chain is built from TRBV2 and TRBJ2-2; TRBD2 might be the D (6 bases). The ends were cut back, 8 bases at V and 7 bases at J, with 20 bases in the middle. Germline-derived CDR1 and CDR2 are SNHLY and FYNNEI. The CDR3 covers 15 residues. The CDR3 DNA reads TGTGCCAGCCGGGCCGACCGTGGGGGGTTCGGGGAGCTGTTTTTT. Translated, it gives CASRADRGGFGELFF.

The chain is built from TRBV3-1 (or the pseudogene TRBV3-2) and TRBJ1-6, with TRBD1 matching 7 bases. V trimming: 1 base; J trimming: 10 bases; junction bases outside the gene matches: 13. The length of the CDR3 is 17 residues. The germline V gene encodes CDR1 LGHDT and CDR2 YNNKEL (reference sequence). The CDR3 loop reads CASSQGPLDRVQSPLHF. In nucleotides, the CDR3 is TGTGCCAGCAGCCAAGGTCCCTTAGACAGGGTCCAATCACCCCTCCACTTT.

V and J are TRBV7-2 and TRBJ2-1; D gene ambiguous. V was pared by 5 bases and J by 0 bases, with 5 bases between. Germline V gene sequence: CDR1 SGHTA, CDR2 FQGNSA. The CDR3 has 13 residues. This chain's CDR3 is CASSMDSYNEQFF. CDR3 coding DNA: TGTGCCAGCAGCATGGACTCCTACAATGAGCAGTTCTTC.

The chain employs TRBV30 and TRBJ2-7; TRBD1 or TRBD2 may be the D gene (5 bases each). This CDR3 contains 19 residues. Trimming took off 0 bases at V and 6 bases at J, with 30 bases between the two ends. CDR1 is GTSNPN, CDR2 SVGIG, per germline (reference sequence). CDR3 nucleotides: TGTGCCTGGAGTGTAGGGGATCAGTGGACTCCTGCCCGAGGACGCGAGCAGTACTTC. Protein product: CAWSVGDQWTPARGREQYF.

The chain is built from TRBV11-2 and TRBJ2-7, with no clear D. CDR1 is SGHAT and CDR2 is FQNNGV in the germline V gene. Trimming took 4 bases from V and 4 from J, leaving 11 bases between them. The CDR3 sequence is 13 residues long. This CDR3 reads CASSSLGQYEQYV. As DNA, the CDR3 is TGTGCCAGCAGCTCCCTTGGGCAATACGAGCAGTACGTC.

CDR3 in amino acids: CASSIRGGVNEQFF. CDR3 DNA: TGTGCCAGCAGTATTCGCGGGGGGGTCAATGAGCAGTTCTTC. The V call is TRBV6-5, the J call TRBJ2-1, with 9 bases matching TRBD2. The CDR3 has 14 amino acids. V gave up 5 bases and J gave up 6 bases; unmatched junction bases: 5. CDR1 and CDR2 from the germline V gene are MNHEY and SVGAGI.

The V gene is TRBV3-1 (or the pseudogene TRBV3-2), the J gene TRBJ1-1; D remains unclear. V gave up 1 base and J gave up 1 base, with 4 bases separating them. CDR3 length equals 13 residues. Germline V gene lookup returns CDR1 LGHDT and CDR2 YNNKEL (reference sequence). The CDR3: CASSQVENTEAFF. Here the CDR3 DNA reads TGTGCCAGCAGCCAAGTTGAGAACACTGAAGCTTTCTTT.

The chain couples TRBV6-4 to TRBJ2-7, with TRBD1 identical over 9 bases. Germline CDR1 MRHNA, CDR2 SNTAGT. V was clipped by 7 bases and J by 3 bases; unmatched bases: 7. The CDR3 covers 14 residues. Here the CDR3 DNA reads TGTGCCAGCACCATCCGGGACAGGGTCTACGAGCAGTACTTC. Amino acid sequence: CASTIRDRVYEQYF.

This clone appeared a single time. This chain joins TRBV18 and TRBJ1-5, with D unclear. This CDR3 spans 15 amino acids. Germline assignment: CDR1 KGHSH and CDR2 LQKENI. V lost 8 bases and J 4 bases, leaving 18 bases between the germline ends. The DNA for the CDR3 is TGTGCCAGCCATCCTACGGGTAGACCTAATCAGCCCCAGCATTTT. Its protein product is CASHPTGRPNQPQHF.

The chain joins TRBV18 to TRBJ2-1, with a tentative D call TRBD1 (8 bases). The V gene's germline CDR1 is KGHSH and CDR2 LQKENI. The CDR3 runs to 18 residues. Trimming pared 4 bases from V and 2 bases from J, leaving 21 bases between. This CDR3 reads CASSRGQGGEVAYNEQFF. The CDR3 nucleotides read TGTGCCAGCTCACGCGGACAGGGAGGGGAAGTTGCCTACAATGAGCAGTTCTTC.

The V gene is TRBV9, the J gene TRBJ1-6, with 7 bases identical to TRBD1. V dropped 0 bases and J dropped 10; count of bases not matched to a gene: 7. Germline values: CDR1 SGDLS, CDR2 YYNGEE. CDR3 length equals 15 residues. CDR3 bases: TGTGCCAGCAGCGTAGTGGCAGGGGGAGAATCACCCCTCCACTTT. It codes for CASSVVAGGESPLHF.

The chain employs TRBV27 and TRBJ2-7; D unclear. Germline V lookup: CDR1 MNHEY, CDR2 SMNVEV (reference sequence). Trimming took off 5 bases at V and 7 bases at J, with 12 bases between the two ends. This CDR3 contains 12 residues. This chain's CDR3 is CASSAPQREQYF. CDR3 nucleotide sequence: TGTGCCAGCAGTGCCCCTCAGCGAGAGCAGTACTTC.